This T cell receptor (beta chain) was recorded in a study of OX40 agonist ivuxolimab in advanced cancers. Study context: In this trial design, patients received ivuxolimab intravenously at 0.01 to 10 mg/kg every 2 weeks. From roughly 20 to 85 years was the age range, with a mean of around 57 years, and 70% to 85% were male. The study's findings and limits: Certain nonresponders additionally had low normalized T-cell clonal expansion. On average, CD8+ T cells showed a greater number of expanded clones than CD4+.

Remarks on this clone: Its antigen remains unidentified.

Assay: immunoSEQ multiplex PCR; the TCRdb copy retains only in-frame clones and omits some. The repertoire holds tens of thousands of clones, with over 85% as singletons. The sequence derives from an adult with an advanced solid tumor such as melanoma, head and neck, liver or kidney cancer. The sequences come from CD4+ or CD8+ T cells sorted from blood, collected in a trial of the OX40 agonist ivuxolimab.

CDR3 sequence: CASSTAGTSYEQYF. In DNA form, the CDR3 reads TGTGCCAGCAGCACCGCCGGGACTAGCTACGAGCAGTACTTC. The chain has TRBV5-5 and TRBJ2-7; 8 bases map to TRBD2. Germline V gene data show CDR1 as SGHKS and CDR2 as YYEKEE (reference sequence). The CDR3 sequence is 14 residues long. J was trimmed by 3 bases and V by 4 bases; bases with no gene match: 6.